Sequencing of this TCR beta chain was carried out in a study of blood T cell repertoires in COVID-19. Across the study: Sources were T cells, B-cell-depleted T cells, or PBMCs; the material itself was cDNA or gDNA.

Assay used: immunoSEQ multiplex PCR; TCRdb lists only in-frame clones, some missing. Here the sample spans about 71,000 clones, just over 90% being singletons. The CDR3 has 17 residues. Trimming removed 0 bases from V and 4 bases from J; junction bases left unmatched: 6. Germline-derived CDR1 and CDR2 are LGHNA and YSLEER. This clone was counted once. V gene TRBV4-3 combines with J gene TRBJ2-3, with 11 bases identical to TRBD2. This sequence was found in a young woman with acute or convalescent COVID-19. Sequenced material: peripheral blood. CDR3 DNA: TGCGCCAGCAGCCAAGATTGGCCTAGCGGGAGGCCAGATACGCAGTATTTT. It encodes CASSQDWPSGRPDTQYF.